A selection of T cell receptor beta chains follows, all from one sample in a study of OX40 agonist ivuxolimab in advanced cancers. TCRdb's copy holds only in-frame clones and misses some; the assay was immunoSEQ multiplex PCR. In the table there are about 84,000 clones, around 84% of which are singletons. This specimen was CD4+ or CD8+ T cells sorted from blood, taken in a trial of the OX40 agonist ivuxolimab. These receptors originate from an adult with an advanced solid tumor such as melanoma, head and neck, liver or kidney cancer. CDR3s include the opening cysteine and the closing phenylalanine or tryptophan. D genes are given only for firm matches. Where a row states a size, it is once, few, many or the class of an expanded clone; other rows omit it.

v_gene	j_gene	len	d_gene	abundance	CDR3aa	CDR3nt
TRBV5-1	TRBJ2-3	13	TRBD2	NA	CASQRGGTDTQYF	TGCGCCAGCCAGCGGGGAGGCACAGATACGCAGTATTTT
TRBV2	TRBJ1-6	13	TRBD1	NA	CASTGQGNSPLHF	TGTGCCAGCACGGGACAGGGGAATTCACCCCTCCACTTT
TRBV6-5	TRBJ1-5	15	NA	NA	CASSLRFDSNQPQHF	TGTGCCAGCAGTCTAAGGTTCGATAGCAATCAGCCCCAGCATTTT
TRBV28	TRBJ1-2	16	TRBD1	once	CASSLSGDREDYGYTF	TGTGCCAGCAGTTTATCGGGGGACAGGGAGGACTATGGCTACACCTTC
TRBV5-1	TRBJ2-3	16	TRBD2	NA	CASSRNSGASTDTQYF	TGCGCCAGCAGCCGTAATAGCGGGGCTAGCACAGATACGCAGTATTTT
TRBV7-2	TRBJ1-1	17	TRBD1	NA	CASSSYRGGEGDTEAFF	TGTGCCAGCAGCTCCTACAGGGGAGGGGAGGGAGACACTGAAGCTTTCTTT
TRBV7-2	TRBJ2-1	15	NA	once	CASSLEGSPYNEQFF	TGTGCCAGCAGCTTAGAAGGTAGCCCCTACAATGAGCAGTTCTTC
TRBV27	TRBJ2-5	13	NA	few	CASSIQGRETQYF	TGTGCCAGCTCCATCCAGGGACGAGAGACCCAGTACTTC
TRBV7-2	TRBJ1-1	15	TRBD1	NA	CASSLQTGQGSEAFF	TGTGCCAGCAGCCTCCAGACAGGACAGGGTAGTGAAGCTTTCTTT
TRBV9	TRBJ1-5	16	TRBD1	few	CASSSGTEPSNQPQHF	TGTGCCAGCAGCTCCGGGACAGAGCCTAGCAATCAGCCCCAGCATTTT
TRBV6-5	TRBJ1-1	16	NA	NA	CASSYSRRSLNTEAFF	TGTGCCAGCAGTTATTCCAGAAGGTCCCTGAACACTGAAGCTTTCTTT
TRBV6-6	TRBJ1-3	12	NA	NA	CASSQSGNTIYF	TGTGCCAGCAGCCAATCTGGAAACACCATATATTTT
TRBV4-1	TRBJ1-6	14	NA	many	CASSQDSGGRPLHF	TGCGCCAGCAGCCAAGATTCCGGGGGGAGACCCCTCCACTTT